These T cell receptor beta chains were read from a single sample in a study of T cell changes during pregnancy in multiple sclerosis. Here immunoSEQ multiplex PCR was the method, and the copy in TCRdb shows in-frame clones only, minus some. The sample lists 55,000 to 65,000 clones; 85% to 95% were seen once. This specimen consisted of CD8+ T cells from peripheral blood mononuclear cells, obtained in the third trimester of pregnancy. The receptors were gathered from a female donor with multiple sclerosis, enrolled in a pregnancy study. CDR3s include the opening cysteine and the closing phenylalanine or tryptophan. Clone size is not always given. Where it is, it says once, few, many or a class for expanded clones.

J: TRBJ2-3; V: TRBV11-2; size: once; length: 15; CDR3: CASSPYSGARDTQYF
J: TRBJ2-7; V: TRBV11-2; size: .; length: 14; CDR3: CASSSPTVSYEQYF
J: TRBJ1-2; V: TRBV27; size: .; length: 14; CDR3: CASSFGDRVDGYTF
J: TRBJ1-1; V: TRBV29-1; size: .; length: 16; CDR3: CSVKGGHWRRNTEAFF
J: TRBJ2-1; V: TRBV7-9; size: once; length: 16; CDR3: CASSLVRGTGHNEQFF
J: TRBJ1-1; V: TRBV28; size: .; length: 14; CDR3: CASSSRGMNTEAFF
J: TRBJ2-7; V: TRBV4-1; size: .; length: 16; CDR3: CASSPASGRHIHEQYF
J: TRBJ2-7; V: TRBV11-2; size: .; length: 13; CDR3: CASSQGQYYEQYF
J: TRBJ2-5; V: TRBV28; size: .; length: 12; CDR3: CASRLQQETQYF
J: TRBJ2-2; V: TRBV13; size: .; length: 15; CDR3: CASSQTGMNTGELFF